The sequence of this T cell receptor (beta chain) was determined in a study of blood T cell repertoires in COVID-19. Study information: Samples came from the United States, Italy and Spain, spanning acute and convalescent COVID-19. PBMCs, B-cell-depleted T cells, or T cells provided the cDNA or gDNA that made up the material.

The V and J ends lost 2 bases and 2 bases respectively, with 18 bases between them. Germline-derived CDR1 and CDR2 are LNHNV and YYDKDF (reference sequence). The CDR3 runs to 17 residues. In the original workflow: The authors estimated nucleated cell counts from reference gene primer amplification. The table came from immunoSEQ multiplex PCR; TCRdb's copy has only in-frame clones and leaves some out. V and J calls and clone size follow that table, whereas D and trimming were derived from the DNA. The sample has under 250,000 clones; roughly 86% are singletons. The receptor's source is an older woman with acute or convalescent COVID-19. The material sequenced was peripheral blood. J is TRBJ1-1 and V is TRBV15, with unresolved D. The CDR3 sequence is CATSRYRGGALNTEAFF. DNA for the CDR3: TGTGCCACCAGCAGATACCGGGGAGGAGCGTTAAACACTGAAGCTTTCTTT.